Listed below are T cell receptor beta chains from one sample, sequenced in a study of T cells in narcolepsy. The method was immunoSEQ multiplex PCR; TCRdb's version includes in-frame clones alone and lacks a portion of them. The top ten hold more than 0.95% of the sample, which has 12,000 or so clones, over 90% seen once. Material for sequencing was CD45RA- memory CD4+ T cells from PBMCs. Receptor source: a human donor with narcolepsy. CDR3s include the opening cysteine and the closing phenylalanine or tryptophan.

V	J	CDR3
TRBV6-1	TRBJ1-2	CASSARVRDSRGGYTF
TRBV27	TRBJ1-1	CASSSQQFLLNTEAFF
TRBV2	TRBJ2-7	CASSEEISYEQYF
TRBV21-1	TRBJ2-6	CASSKAGSGANVLTF
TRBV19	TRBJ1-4	CASSTGQRDNEKLFF
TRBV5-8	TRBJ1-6	CASSLGTGGNSPLHF
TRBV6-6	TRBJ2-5	CASSPGPDRADYF
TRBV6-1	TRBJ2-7	CASSTGLAGGLEQYF
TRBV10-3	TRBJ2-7	CAIGLDRGGHEQYF
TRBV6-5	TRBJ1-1	CASSYRTGQGNTEAFF